Listed below are T cell receptor beta chains from one sample, sequenced in a study of blood T cell repertoires in COVID-19. Sequencing used immunoSEQ multiplex PCR; TCRdb keeps in-frame clones, though not all of them. The table records 150,000 to 250,000 clones, roughly 82% of them present only once. Material: PBMCs or T cells enriched from blood (not recorded which). All receptors come from a man aged 40-49 years who had recovered from COVID-19. Both conserved end residues are part of each CDR3. A D gene is named only where the DNA matches it firmly. The size entry is marked missing in some rows and otherwise reads once, few, many or a size class.

j_call clone_size v_call d_call cdr3_nt cdr3_aa
TRBJ1-4 NA TRBV7-9 TRBD1 TGTGCCAGCAGCGCCCTGGACAGGACTCGTGAAAAACTGTTTTTT CASSALDRTREKLFF
TRBJ2-5 NA TRBV14 TRBD2 TGTGCCAGCAGCCACTGGGGCAGCGGGAGGGAGACCCAGTACTTC CASSHWGSGRETQYF
TRBJ1-1 NA TRBV2 NA TGTGCCAGCATGACAGTAATGAACACTGAAGCTTTCTTT CASMTVMNTEAFF
TRBJ2-3 NA TRBV10-3 TRBD2 TGTGCCATCAGTGACTTGACTAGCGGGAGGGCCCCAGATACGCAGTATTTT CAISDLTSGRAPDTQYF
TRBJ1-1 NA TRBV3-1/TRBV3-2 NA TGTGCCAGCAGCCCTCACGACAGACAGAACACTGAAGCTTTCTTT CASSPHDRQNTEAFF
TRBJ2-7 few TRBV24-1 TRBD1 TGTGCCACCAGTGACGCACAGGGGGTGGACGAGCAGTACTTC CATSDAQGVDEQYF
TRBJ2-6 NA TRBV29-1 NA TGCAGCGTTGCAGGGTTTGGGGCCAACGTCCTGACTTTC CSVAGFGANVLTF
TRBJ1-1 NA TRBV10-1 TRBD1 TGCGCCAGCAGTGGGGGCCCCGCTAAGACAGGGCGAACGGGTATGAACACTGAAGCTTTCTTT CASSGGPAKTGRTGMNTEAFF
TRBJ2-5 NA TRBV5-4 NA TGTGCCAGCAGCTCGAGTATGGAAGAGACCCAGTACTTC CASSSSMEETQYF
TRBJ1-1 NA TRBV7-9 TRBD1 TGTGCCAGCAGCTTAGCAACCCTCCGGGACAGGGTCGCCACTGAAGCTTTCTTT CASSLATLRDRVATEAFF
TRBJ2-2 NA TRBV21-1 NA TGTGCCAGCAGCACCCGGGGACAGGGGGCGGCCGGGGAGCTGTTTTTT CASSTRGQGAAGELFF
TRBJ1-5 NA TRBV7-6 NA TGTGCCAGCAGCTTAGATGCCACCAGGGGTGGCAATCAGCCCCAGCATTTT CASSLDATRGGNQPQHF
TRBJ1-1 NA TRBV24-1 NA TGTGCCACCGGAGAGGGATCGAACACTGAAGCTTTCTTT CATGEGSNTEAFF
TRBJ2-3 NA TRBV5-1 NA TGCGCCAGCAGCTTGGGGCGTAGCGGCACAGATACGCAGTATTTT CASSLGRSGTDTQYF
TRBJ1-4 NA TRBV19 NA TGTGCCAGTAGCCTCGAGGTCAGCCACCTACGAAATGAAAAACTGTTTTTT CASSLEVSHLRNEKLFF
TRBJ1-1 NA TRBV6-2/TRBV6-3 NA TGTGCCAGCAGTTACGGAGGGAACACTGAAGCTTTCTTT CASSYGGNTEAFF
TRBJ1-1 NA TRBV20-1 NA TGCAGTGCTAGAGGGGCCCATGAAGCTTTCTTT CSARGAHEAFF
TRBJ1-5 NA TRBV30 TRBD1 TGTGCCTGGAGTGTACAGGGGACAGGGGTCCAGCATTTT CAWSVQGTGVQHF
TRBJ2-5 few TRBV7-3 NA TGTGCCAGCAGCCTCGACAGGAGGGAGACCCAGTACTTC CASSLDRRETQYF
TRBJ1-1 NA TRBV12-3/TRBV12-4 TRBD1 TGTGCCAGCCAGGGACAGATGAACACTGAAGCTTTCTTT CASQGQMNTEAFF
TRBJ2-7 few TRBV4-2 TRBD2 TGTGCCAGCAGCCCGGAGACTAGCGGGACCTACGAGCAGTACTTC CASSPETSGTYEQYF
TRBJ2-1 NA TRBV5-1 NA TGCGCCAGCAGCTTGGCCTCTAGCCCTTACAATGAGCAGTTCTTC CASSLASSPYNEQFF
TRBJ1-2 NA TRBV7-2 NA TGTGCCAGCAGCCCACCCGGACGGACACGCGGTGGCTACACCTTC CASSPPGRTRGGYTF
TRBJ2-3 NA TRBV7-2 NA TGTGCCAGCAGCTTATGGGGGAGGTTAGATACGCAGTATTTT CASSLWGRLDTQYF
TRBJ1-2 NA TRBV7-9 TRBD1 TGTGCCAGCAGCCAGACAGGGGGCAACTATGGCTACACCTTC CASSQTGGNYGYTF
TRBJ2-5 few TRBV5-1 TRBD1 TGCGCCAGCAGCCCCGGGGGCCAGGGGGCAGAGACCCAGTACTTC CASSPGGQGAETQYF
TRBJ2-1 NA TRBV19 TRBD2 TGTGCCAGTAGCTCAAGCGGGATTGTCTCCTACAATGAGCAGTTCTTC CASSSSGIVSYNEQFF
TRBJ2-1 NA TRBV2 TRBD2 TGTGCCAGCAGTCTAGCGGGAGTATCGCCCTACAATGAGCAGTTCTTC CASSLAGVSPYNEQFF
TRBJ2-2 NA TRBV18 NA TGTGCCAGCTCACCTCGGACAGCCGGGGAGCTGTTTTTT CASSPRTAGELFF
TRBJ2-2 NA TRBV12-5 NA TGTGCTTCATTACAGGGATCCGCCGGGGAGCTGTTTTTT CASLQGSAGELFF
TRBJ1-1 NA TRBV5-6 TRBD1 TGTGCCAGCAGTCCCGACAGGGTCAACACTGAAGCTTTCTTT CASSPDRVNTEAFF
TRBJ2-3 NA TRBV2 TRBD2 TGTGCCAGCAGCCCCGAGGGCGGGAGGGGGACAGATACGCAGTATTTT CASSPEGGRGTDTQYF
TRBJ2-1 NA TRBV2 TRBD2 TGTGCCAGCCTGGCGAGCGGGAGGCGTAATGAGCAGTTCTTC CASLASGRRNEQFF
TRBJ1-4 NA TRBV4-1 NA TGCGCCAGCAGCTCCGGGGGGGCGGCTAATGAAAAACTGTTTTTT CASSSGGAANEKLFF
TRBJ2-5 once TRBV27 NA TGTGCCAGCGCCCTGCTGATCGGGGGAGCGGAGACCCAGTACTTC CASALLIGGAETQYF
TRBJ1-1 NA TRBV3-1/TRBV3-2 NA TGTGCCAGCAGCCAAGATAGCCGGACTGAAGCTTTCTTT CASSQDSRTEAFF
TRBJ1-2 few TRBV7-8 TRBD1 TGTGCCAGCAGCCGAGACAGGGGGCCCTATGGCTACACCTTC CASSRDRGPYGYTF
TRBJ2-7 NA TRBV3-1/TRBV3-2 NA TGTGCCAGCAGCCAAACAGGGTTCGAGCAGTACTTC CASSQTGFEQYF
TRBJ1-2 few TRBV3-1/TRBV3-2 TRBD1 TGTGCCAGCAGCCAAGACCCGGACAGGGGCGGCTACACCTTC CASSQDPDRGGYTF
TRBJ2-3 NA TRBV30 TRBD2 TGTGCCTGGAGTGGTTATCTAGCGGAGTATACGCAGTATTTT CAWSGYLAEYTQYF
TRBJ2-3 few TRBV7-9 NA TGTGCCAGCAGCTTATTATCAGCGGAAACAGATACGCAGTATTTT CASSLLSAETDTQYF
TRBJ2-6 NA TRBV2 NA TGTGCCAGCAGTCGTCTCTCTGGGGCCAACGTCCTGACTTTC CASSRLSGANVLTF